This T cell receptor beta chain was identified in a study of blood T cell repertoires in COVID-19. Study in general: From the United States, Italy and Spain came samples of acute and convalescent COVID-19. PBMCs, B-cell-depleted T cells, or T cells were the source of the cDNA or gDNA that made up the material.

Germline V CDR1 and CDR2: MNHEY, SVGAGI. The CDR3 has 13 residues. V lost 6 bases and J 5 bases, leaving 13 bases between the germline ends. In the original workflow: For nucleated cells, counts were estimated from reference gene primer amplification. Here immunoSEQ multiplex PCR was the method, and the copy in TCRdb shows in-frame clones only, minus some. V, J and clone size derive from that table, while D and trimming were established from the DNA sequence. Found here are some 110,000 clones, approximately 90% of them singletons; the top ten hold about 7.7%. The V and J genes are TRBV6-5 and TRBJ1-2; D not certain. The sequenced material came from peripheral blood. This sequence originates from a human donor in a cohort sampled during active COVID-19. CDR3 sequence reads: CASRALDSYGYTF. The CDR3 DNA reads as TGTGCCAGCAGGGCACTAGATTCATATGGCTACACCTTC.